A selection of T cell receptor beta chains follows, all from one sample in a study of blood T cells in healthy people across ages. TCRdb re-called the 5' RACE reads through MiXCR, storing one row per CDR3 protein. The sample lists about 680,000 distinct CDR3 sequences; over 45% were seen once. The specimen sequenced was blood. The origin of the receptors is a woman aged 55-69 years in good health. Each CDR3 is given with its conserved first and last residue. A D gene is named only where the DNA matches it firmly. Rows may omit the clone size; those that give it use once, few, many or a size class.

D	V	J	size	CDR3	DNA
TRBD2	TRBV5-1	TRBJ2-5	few	CASSLTSGNVGTQYF	TGCGCCAGCAGCTTGACTAGCGGGAATGTTGGGACCCAGTACTTC
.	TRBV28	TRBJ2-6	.	CASSFAGANVLTF	TGTGCCAGCAGTTTCGCTGGGGCCAACGTCCTGACTTTC
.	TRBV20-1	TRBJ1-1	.	CSAARGHVSEAFF	TGCAGTGCGGCACGGGGACATGTGTCTGAAGCTTTCTTT
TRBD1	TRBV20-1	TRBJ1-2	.	CRPGTGDGYTF	TGCAGGCCCGGGACAGGGGATGGCTATACCTTC
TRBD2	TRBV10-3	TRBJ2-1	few	CAISEGGGGSRNEQFF	TGTGCCATCAGTGAGGGAGGCGGGGGATCTAGGAATGAGCAGTTCTTC
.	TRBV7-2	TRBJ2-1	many	CASSLEGQGGDEQFF	TGTGCCAGCAGCTTAGAGGGGCAGGGGGGCGATGAGCAGTTCTTC
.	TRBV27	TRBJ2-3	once	CASKIAASTDTQYF	TGTGCCAGCAAGATAGCGGCCTCCACAGATACGCAGTATTTT
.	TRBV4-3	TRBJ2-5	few	CASSQGERETQYF	TGCGCCAGCAGCCAAGGGGAGCGGGAGACCCAGTACTTC
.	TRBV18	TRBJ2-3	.	CASSPTGTNTDTQYF	TGTGCCAGCTCACCAACCGGGACGAACACAGATACGCAGTATTTT
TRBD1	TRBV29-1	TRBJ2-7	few	CSASGGQGMYEQYF	TGCAGCGCCAGCGGAGGACAGGGGATGTACGAGCAGTACTTC
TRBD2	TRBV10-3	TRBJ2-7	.	CAISEREAAYEQYF	TGTGCCATCAGTGAGCGGGAGGCCGCCTACGAGCAGTACTTC
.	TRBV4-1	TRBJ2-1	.	CASSQYTGFNEQFF	TGCGCCAGCAGCCAGTACACAGGGTTCAATGAGCAGTTCTTC
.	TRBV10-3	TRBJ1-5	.	CAIGDSNQPQHF	TGTGCCATCGGTGATAGCAATCAGCCCCAGCATTTT
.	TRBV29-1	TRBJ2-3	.	CSVGVAADTQYF	TGCAGCGTTGGGGTAGCCGCAGATACGCAGTATTTT
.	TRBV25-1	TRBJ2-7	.	CASSDQNRAPYEQYF	TGTGCCAGCAGTGACCAAAACAGGGCACCCTACGAGCAGTACTTC
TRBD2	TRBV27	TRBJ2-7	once	CASSLGLASYNEQYF	TGTGCCAGCAGTCTAGGACTAGCTTCCTACAATGAGCAGTACTTC
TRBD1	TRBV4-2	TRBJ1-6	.	CASSQRGTGDFNSPLHF	TGTGCCAGCAGCCAGCGCGGGACAGGGGACTTTAATTCACCCCTCCACTTT
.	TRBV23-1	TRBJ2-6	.	CASSQSAPGGCSGANVLTF	TGCGCCAGCAGTCAATCGGCGCCAGGGGGGTGCTCTGGGGCCAACGTCCTGACTTTC
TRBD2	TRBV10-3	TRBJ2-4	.	CAIGLGLAGAVNIQYF	TGTGCCATCGGCCTCGGCTTAGCGGGAGCAGTGAACATTCAGTACTTC
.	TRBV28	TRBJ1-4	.	CASSSQRDLGEKLFF	TGTGCCAGCAGTTCGCAGAGGGACTTAGGAGAAAAACTGTTTTTT
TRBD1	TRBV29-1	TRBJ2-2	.	CSVGQERANTGELFF	TGCAGCGTAGGACAGGAGCGAGCGAACACCGGGGAGCTGTTTTTT
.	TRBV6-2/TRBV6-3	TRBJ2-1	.	CASSYRIQFYNEQFF	TGTGCCAGCAGTTACAGGATACAGTTTTACAATGAGCAGTTCTTC
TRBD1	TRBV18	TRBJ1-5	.	CASSPGNRGLGQPQHF	TGTGCCAGCTCACCAGGGAACAGGGGGCTAGGTCAGCCCCAGCATTTT
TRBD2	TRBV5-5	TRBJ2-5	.	CASSLGRTSGEQETQYF	TGTGCCAGCAGCTTGGGCCGGACTAGCGGGGAACAAGAGACCCAGTACTTC
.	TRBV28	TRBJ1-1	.	CASSWTPGLSTEAFF	TGTGCCAGCAGTTGGACACCCGGTTTAAGCACTGAAGCTTTCTTT
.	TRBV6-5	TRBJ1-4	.	CASSYSSGLQNEKLFF	TGTGCCAGCAGTTACTCGAGCGGGCTTCAGAACGAAAAACTGTTTTTT
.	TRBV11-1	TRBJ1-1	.	CASSLGPWVTEAFF	TGTGCCAGCAGCTTAGGCCCATGGGTCACTGAAGCTTTCTTT
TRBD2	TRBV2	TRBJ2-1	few	CASYLSGGGYNEQFF	TGTGCCAGCTACCTTAGCGGGGGAGGCTACAATGAGCAGTTCTTC
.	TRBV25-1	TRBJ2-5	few	CASRGPGEQYF	TGTGCCAGCAGAGGGCCGGGTGAGCAGTACTTC
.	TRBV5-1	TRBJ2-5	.	CASSPGLLGETQYF	TGCGCCAGCAGCCCCGGACTCCTCGGGGAGACCCAGTACTTC
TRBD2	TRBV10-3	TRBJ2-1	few	CAIRLASGNEQFF	TGTGCCATCAGACTTGCTAGCGGCAATGAGCAGTTCTTC
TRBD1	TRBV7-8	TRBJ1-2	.	CASSERGQGICGYTF	TGTGCCAGCAGTGAAAGGGGGCAGGGGATTTGTGGCTACACCTTC
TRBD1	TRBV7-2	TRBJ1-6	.	CASSRTGRTDSYNSPLHF	TGTGCCAGCAGCCGGACAGGGCGGACCGATTCCTATAATTCACCCCTCCACTTT
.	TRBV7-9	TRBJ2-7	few	CASGQSDHEQYF	TGTGCCAGCGGGCAGAGTGATCACGAGCAGTACTTC
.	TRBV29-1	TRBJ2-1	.	CSAGGQSNLNNEQFF	TGCAGCGCTGGCGGACAGAGCAATCTTAACAATGAGCAGTTCTTC
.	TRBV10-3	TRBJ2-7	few	CAISESSNEQYF	TGTGCCATCAGTGAGTCAAGTAACGAGCAGTACTTC
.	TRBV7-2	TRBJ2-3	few	CASSLVGRTTDTQYF	TGTGCCAGCAGCTTGGTTGGCAGAACCACAGATACGCAGTATTTT
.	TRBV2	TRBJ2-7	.	CASRRDSQSAQYF	TGTGCCAGCAGACGGGACTCGCAATCCGCACAGTACTTC
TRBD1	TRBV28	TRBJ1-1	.	CASNTGGGGTEAFF	TGTGCCAGCAACACAGGGGGGGGAGGTACTGAAGCTTTCTTT
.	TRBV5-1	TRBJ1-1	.	CASSSEPVNTEAFF	TGCGCCAGCAGCTCCGAACCAGTGAACACTGAAGCTTTCTTT
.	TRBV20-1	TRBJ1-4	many	CSARSIPGGNEKLFF	TGCAGTGCTAGATCGATCCCCGGGGGCAATGAAAAACTGTTTTTT